The 17 T cell receptor beta chains below all came from one sample that was sequenced in a study of radiotherapy plus CTLA-4 blockade in lung cancer. Here immunoSEQ multiplex PCR was the method, and the copy in TCRdb shows in-frame clones only, minus some. The sample carries approximately 97,000 clones, roughly 80% recorded once. The sequenced sample was peripheral blood, obtained from a patient treated with radiotherapy plus ipilimumab. These receptors came from a human donor with non-small cell lung cancer who had stable disease on radiotherapy plus ipilimumab.

The gene calls are TRBV7-8 and TRBJ1-5; D is uncertain. Between the trimmed V and J ends, which lost 1 base and 2 bases, there was a span of 15 bases. The CDR3 covers 17 residues. Germline V CDR1 and CDR2: SGHVS, FQNEAQ. The CDR3 coding sequence is TGTGCCAGCAGCTTAGAGGTTCTTTCTCGGGGCAATCAGCCCCAGCATTTT. As protein: CASSLEVLSRGNQPQHF.

This chain connects TRBV7-2 to TRBJ1-1; D unclear. Germline values: CDR1 SGHTA, CDR2 FQGNSA. CDR3 length equals 15 residues. Trimming stripped 2 bases from V and 0 bases from J, with 10 bases between. CDR3 nucleotides: TGTGCCAGCAGCTTAAGTCCAGCCATGAACACTGAAGCTTTCTTT. Amino acid sequence: CASSLSPAMNTEAFF.

The V gene is TRBV6-1, the J gene TRBJ2-1; 9 nucleotides align to TRBD1. The CDR3 covers 16 residues. The J segment lost 1 base and the V segment lost 2 bases, leaving 3 bases of the junction unmatched. CDR1 is MNHNS and CDR2 is SASEGT in the germline V gene. CDR3 bases: TGTGCCAGCAGTGAATTTGGACAGGGGTCCTACAATGAGCAGTTCTTC. This gives the protein CASSEFGQGSYNEQFF.

This clone occurred once. V usage is TRBV5-4 and J usage is TRBJ2-5; the D gene is possibly TRBD1 (6 bases). From germline, CDR1 is SGHNT and CDR2 YYREEE (reference sequence). This CDR3 has 14 amino acids. V lost 1 base and J 2 bases, leaving 9 bases between the germline ends. CDR3 DNA sequence: TGTGCCAGCAGCTTGCCTGGACAGCAAGAGACCCAGTACTTC. Translating gives CASSLPGQQETQYF.

V is TRBV30 and J is TRBJ2-4; D may match TRBD1 or TRBD2 (5 bases each). Germline V gene data show CDR1 as GTSNPN and CDR2 as SVGIG (reference sequence). The CDR3 is 15 amino acids. Trimming took 3 bases from V and 3 from J, leaving 15 bases between them. This chain's CDR3 is CAWRWPEGFKNIQYF. In DNA, the CDR3 is TGTGCCTGGAGATGGCCCGAGGGGTTCAAAAACATTCAGTACTTC.

This sequence joins TRBV29-1 and TRBJ1-2; D perhaps matches TRBD1 (5 bases). Germline lookup yields CDR1 SQVTM and CDR2 ANQGSEA. The CDR3 sequence is 12 residues long. The V and J ends lost 6 bases and 3 bases respectively, with 11 bases between them. The CDR3 loop is CSVSRGDYGYTF. As DNA, the CDR3 is TGCAGCGTCTCGAGGGGAGACTATGGCTACACCTTC.

The V call is TRBV29-1, the J call TRBJ1-2, with D unresolved. V was cut by 6 bases and J by 8 bases, with 22 bases left in between. Germline V lookup: CDR1 SQVTM, CDR2 ANQGSEA. This CDR3 is 14 amino acids long. The CDR3 sequence is CSVRNITRLGGYTF. CDR3 sequence (DNA): TGCAGCGTCCGAAACATCACCAGGTTGGGAGGCTACACCTTC.

This clone was detected a few times. V gene TRBV2 combines with J gene TRBJ1-1, with D unclear. Trimming shortened V by 6 bases and J by 4 bases, and 15 bases separated the two germline ends. The CDR3 covers 14 residues. Germline lookup yields CDR1 SNHLY and CDR2 FYNNEI. The CDR3 DNA reads as TGTGCCAGCAGGGCCCCAGTTGTCGGCACTGAAGCTTTCTTT. Translated, it gives CASRAPVVGTEAFF.

The chain uses TRBV30 and TRBJ2-2; a weak D match, TRBD1 (5 bases). Per germline, CDR1 GTSNPN and CDR2 SVGIG (reference sequence). V lost 4 bases to trimming and J lost 1 base, with 13 bases between them. This CDR3 is 15 amino acids long. The DNA for the CDR3 is TGTGCCTGGAAGGGGATCAGTGGGAACACCGGGGAGCTGTTTTTT. Translating it yields CAWKGISGNTGELFF.

J is TRBJ1-5 and V is TRBV19; possibly TRBD1 for D (5 bases). The length of the CDR3 is 14 residues. CDR1 and CDR2 (germline): LNHDA, SQIVND (reference sequence). V was clipped by 7 bases and J by 5 bases, with 15 bases between them. DNA of the CDR3: TGTGCCAGTAAGGTAAGGGACCCCGATCAGCCCCAGCATTTT. It codes for CASKVRDPDQPQHF.

The genes are TRBV11-2 and TRBJ2-1, with 11 nucleotides matching TRBD2. V trimming: 5 bases; J trimming: 9 bases; junction bases outside the gene matches: 12. From germline, CDR1 is SGHAT and CDR2 FQNNGV. The CDR3 has 16 amino acids. The CDR3 reads CASSTIAGGPIFEQFF. The CDR3 DNA reads as TGTGCCAGCAGCACTATAGCGGGAGGGCCGATTTTTGAGCAGTTCTTC.

The CDR3 region is CASSVGTGGNNEQFF. As DNA, the CDR3 is TGTGCCAGCAGTGTTGGGACAGGAGGAAACAATGAGCAGTTCTTC. The J gene is TRBJ2-1, the V gene TRBV2; TRBD1 matches at 8 bases. This CDR3 is 15 amino acids long. Germline CDR1 and CDR2: SNHLY and FYNNEI. V shed 4 bases and J 5 bases; nucleotides not matched to a gene: 7.

This chain joins TRBV27 and TRBJ2-1; 11 bases align to TRBD2. CDR3 size: 18 residues. After removal of 3 bases from V and 8 bases from J, the junction contained 15 bases not matched to a gene. From germline, CDR1 is MNHEY and CDR2 SMNVEV (reference sequence). This chain's CDR3 is CASSLLLPGLAATDEQFF. The CDR3 coding sequence is TGTGCCAGCAGTTTGCTATTACCGGGACTAGCGGCTACAGATGAGCAGTTCTTC.

The chain employs TRBV5-1 and TRBJ2-5; no clear D. CDR1 SGHRS and CDR2 YFSETQ come from the germline V gene. Trimming pared 1 base from V and 5 bases from J, leaving 9 bases between. This CDR3 is built from 13 residues. The CDR3 region has the DNA TGCGCCAGCAGCTTGTTGACCGAGGAGACCCAGTACTTC. Translating it yields CASSLLTEETQYF.

The chain joins TRBV19 to TRBJ2-6; the match to TRBD2 covers 8 bases. Germline CDR1 reads LNHDA; CDR2 reads SQIVND (reference sequence). CDR3 size: 15 residues. The V and J ends lost 5 bases and 3 bases, in that order; junction bases with no gene match: 3. DNA of the CDR3: TGTGCCAGTAGTCACGGGAGGGATGGGGCCAACGTCCTGACTTTC. Encoded protein: CASSHGRDGANVLTF.

J is TRBJ1-6 and V is TRBV30, with D possibly matching TRBD1 (6 bases). Trimming removed 2 bases at V and 3 bases at J, with 17 bases between. The CDR3 spans 17 residues. Germline CDR1 reads GTSNPN; CDR2 reads SVGIG (reference sequence). CDR3 region: CAWSLEGGARYNSPLHF. The CDR3 bases are TGTGCCTGGAGTTTGGAGGGGGGGGCCCGCTATAATTCACCCCTCCACTTT.

V is TRBV9 and J is TRBJ2-5, with 7 bases fitting TRBD1. This CDR3 has 15 amino acids. CDR1 SGDLS and CDR2 YYNGEE come from the germline V gene. With V trimmed by 0 bases and J by 4 bases, 6 bases remained unmatched. The CDR3, as DNA: TGTGCCAGCAGCGTAGAAGAGGGGGCCGGAGAGACCCAGTACTTC. Its protein is CASSVEEGAGETQYF.